This TCR beta chain appears in the sequencing data of a study of cytomegalovirus exposure and HLA in healthy donors. Study-level findings and limits: Researchers reported that three CMV-associated chains were confirmed in vitro as CMV antigen-specific.

At sampling all donors were nominally healthy, likely with unrecorded immune exposures. Vbeta (60) and Jbeta (13) primers were used in the PCR. Generated by immunoSEQ multiplex PCR, the TCRdb table keeps only in-frame clones and is missing some. The repertoire has around 200,000 clones, almost 80% of them found once; the top ten carry less than 2%. This clone was seen only once. Its antigen is as yet unknown. Germline V gives CDR1 KGHSH, CDR2 LQKENI. The CDR3 spans 15 residues. The trim removed 4 bases at V and 5 bases at J, leaving 11 bases unmatched. Sequenced input: PBMCs. The chain links TRBV18 to TRBJ2-7, with 7 bases aligning to TRBD1. The source is a male donor in good health and CMV-seronegative. The CDR3, as DNA: TGTGCCAGCTCACACGACAGGGACCCATTGAACGAGCAGTACTTC. This sequence encodes CASSHDRDPLNEQYF.